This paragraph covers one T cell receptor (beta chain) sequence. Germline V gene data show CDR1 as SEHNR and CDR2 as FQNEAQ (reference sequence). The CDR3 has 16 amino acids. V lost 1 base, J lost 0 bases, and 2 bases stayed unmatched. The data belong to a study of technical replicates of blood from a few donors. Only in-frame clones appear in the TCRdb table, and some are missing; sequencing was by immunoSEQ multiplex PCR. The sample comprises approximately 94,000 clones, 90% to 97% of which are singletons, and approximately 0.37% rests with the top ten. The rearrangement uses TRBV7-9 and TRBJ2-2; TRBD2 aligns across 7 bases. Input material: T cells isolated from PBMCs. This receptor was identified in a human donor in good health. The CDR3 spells CASSLGLAANTGELFF. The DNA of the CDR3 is TGTGCCAGCAGCTTAGGGCTAGCGGCGAACACCGGGGAGCTGTTTTTT.